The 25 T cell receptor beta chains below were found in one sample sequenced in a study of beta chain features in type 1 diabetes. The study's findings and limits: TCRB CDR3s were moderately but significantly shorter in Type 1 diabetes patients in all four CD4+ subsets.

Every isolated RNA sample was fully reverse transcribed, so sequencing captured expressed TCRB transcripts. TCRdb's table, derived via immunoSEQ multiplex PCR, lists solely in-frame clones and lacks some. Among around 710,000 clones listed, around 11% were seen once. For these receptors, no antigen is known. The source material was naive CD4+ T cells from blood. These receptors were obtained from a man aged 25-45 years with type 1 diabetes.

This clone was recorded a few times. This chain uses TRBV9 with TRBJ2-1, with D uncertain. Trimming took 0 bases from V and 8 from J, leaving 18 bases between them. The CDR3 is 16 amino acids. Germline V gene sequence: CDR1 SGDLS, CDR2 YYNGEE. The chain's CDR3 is CASSVGAADSVHEQFF. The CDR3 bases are TGTGCCAGCAGCGTAGGAGCTGCAGATTCGGTCCATGAGCAGTTCTTC.

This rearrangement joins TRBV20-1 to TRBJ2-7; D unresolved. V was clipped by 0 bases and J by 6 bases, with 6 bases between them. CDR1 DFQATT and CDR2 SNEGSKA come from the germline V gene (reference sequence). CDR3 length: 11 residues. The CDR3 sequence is CSAREGFEQYF. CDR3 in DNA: TGCAGTGCTAGAGAGGGGTTCGAGCAGTACTTC.

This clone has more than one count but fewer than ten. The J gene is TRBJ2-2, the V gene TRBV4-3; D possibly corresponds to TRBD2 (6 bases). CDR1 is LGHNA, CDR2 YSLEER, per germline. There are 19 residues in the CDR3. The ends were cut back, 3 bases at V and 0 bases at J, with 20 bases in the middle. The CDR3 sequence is CASSQSGVAVGSNTGELFF. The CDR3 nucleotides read TGCGCCAGCAGCCAGAGTGGGGTAGCGGTCGGTTCGAACACCGGGGAGCTGTTTTTT.

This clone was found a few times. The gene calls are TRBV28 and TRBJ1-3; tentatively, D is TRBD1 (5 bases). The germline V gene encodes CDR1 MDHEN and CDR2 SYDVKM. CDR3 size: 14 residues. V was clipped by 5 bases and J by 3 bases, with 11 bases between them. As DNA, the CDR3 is TGTGCCAGCAGTCTAAACAGGAATGGAAACACCATATATTTT. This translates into CASSLNRNGNTIYF. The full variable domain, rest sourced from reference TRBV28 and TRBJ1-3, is DVKVTQSSRYLVKRTGEKVFLECVQDMDHENMFWYRQDPGLGLRLIYFSYDVKMKEKGDIPEGYSVSREKKERFSLILESASTNQTSMYLCASSLNRNGNTIYFGEGSWLTVV.

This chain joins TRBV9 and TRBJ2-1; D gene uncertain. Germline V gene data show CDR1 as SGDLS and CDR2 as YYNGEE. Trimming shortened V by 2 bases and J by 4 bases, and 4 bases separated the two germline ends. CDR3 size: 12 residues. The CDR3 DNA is TGTGCCAGCAGCGTGGCTTACAATGAGCAGTTCTTC. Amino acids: CASSVAYNEQFF. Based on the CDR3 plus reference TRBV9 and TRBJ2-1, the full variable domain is DSGVTQTPKHLITATGQRVTLRCSPRSGDLSVYWYQQSLDQGLQFLIQYYNGEERAKGNILERFSAQQFPDLHSELNLSSLELGDSALYFCASSVAYNEQFFGPGTRLTVL.

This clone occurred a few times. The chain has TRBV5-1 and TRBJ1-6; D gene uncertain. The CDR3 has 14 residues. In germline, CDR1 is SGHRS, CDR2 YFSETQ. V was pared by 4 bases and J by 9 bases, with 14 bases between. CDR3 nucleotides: TGCGCCAGCAGCCCTGGGATAGTTGGTTCACCCCTCCACTTT. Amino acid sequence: CASSPGIVGSPLHF.

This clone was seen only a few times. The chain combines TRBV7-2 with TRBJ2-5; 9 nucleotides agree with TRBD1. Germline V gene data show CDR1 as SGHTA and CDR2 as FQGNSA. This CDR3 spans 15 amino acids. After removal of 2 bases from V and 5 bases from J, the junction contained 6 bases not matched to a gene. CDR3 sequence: CASSLTGTGTETQYF. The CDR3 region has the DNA TGTGCCAGCAGCTTAACTGGGACAGGGACCGAGACCCAGTACTTC.

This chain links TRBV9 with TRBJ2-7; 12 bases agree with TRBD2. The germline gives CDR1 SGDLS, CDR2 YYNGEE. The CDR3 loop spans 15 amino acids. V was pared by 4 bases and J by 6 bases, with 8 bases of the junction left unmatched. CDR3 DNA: TGTGCCAGCAGCCCCAGGACTAGCGGGGATCGCGAGCAGTACTTC. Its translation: CASSPRTSGDREQYF.

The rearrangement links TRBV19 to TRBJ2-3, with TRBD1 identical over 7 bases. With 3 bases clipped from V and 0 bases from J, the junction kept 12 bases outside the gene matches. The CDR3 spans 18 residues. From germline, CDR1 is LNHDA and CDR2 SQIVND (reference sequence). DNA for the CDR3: TGTGCCAGTAGTATTCTCCGGGACAGCGCTTCCAGCACAGATACGCAGTATTTT. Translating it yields CASSILRDSASSTDTQYF. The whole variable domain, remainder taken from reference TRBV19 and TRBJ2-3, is DGGITQSPKYLFRKEGQNVTLSCEQNLNHDAMYWYRQDPGQGLRLIYYSQIVNDFQKGDIAEGYSVSREKKESFPLTVTSAQKNPTAFYLCASSILRDSASSTDTQYFGPGTRLTVL.

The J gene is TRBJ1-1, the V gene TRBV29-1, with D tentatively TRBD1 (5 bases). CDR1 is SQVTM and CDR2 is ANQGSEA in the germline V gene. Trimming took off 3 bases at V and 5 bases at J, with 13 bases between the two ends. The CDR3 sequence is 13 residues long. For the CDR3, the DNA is TGCAGCGTTGAGGGACCCTCGAGGACTGAAGCTTTCTTT. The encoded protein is CSVEGPSRTEAFF.

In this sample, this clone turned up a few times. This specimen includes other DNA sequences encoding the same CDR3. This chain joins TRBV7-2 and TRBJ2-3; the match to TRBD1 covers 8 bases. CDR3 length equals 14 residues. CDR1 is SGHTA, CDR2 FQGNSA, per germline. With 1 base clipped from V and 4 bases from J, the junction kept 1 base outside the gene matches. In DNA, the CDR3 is TGTGCCAGCAGCTTAGGACAGGGGCCAGATACGCAGTATTTT. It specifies CASSLGQGPDTQYF.

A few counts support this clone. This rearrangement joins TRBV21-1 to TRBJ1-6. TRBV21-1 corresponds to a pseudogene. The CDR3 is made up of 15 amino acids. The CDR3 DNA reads TGTGCCAGCAGCAATCAAAGCTCCTATAATTCACCCCTCCACTTT. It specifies CASSNQSSYNSPLHF.

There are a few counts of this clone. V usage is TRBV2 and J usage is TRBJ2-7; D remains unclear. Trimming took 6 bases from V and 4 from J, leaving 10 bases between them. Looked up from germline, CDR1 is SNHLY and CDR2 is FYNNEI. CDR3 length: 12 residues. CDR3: CASSRTVYEQYF. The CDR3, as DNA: TGTGCCAGCAGCCGGACGGTTTACGAGCAGTACTTC.

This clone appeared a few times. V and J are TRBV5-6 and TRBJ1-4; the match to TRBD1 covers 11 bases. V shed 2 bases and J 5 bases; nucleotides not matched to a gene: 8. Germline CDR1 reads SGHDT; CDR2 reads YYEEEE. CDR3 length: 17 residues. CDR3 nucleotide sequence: TGTGCCAGCAGCTTCGGTTTCGGGACAGGGGGAAATGAAAAACTGTTTTTT. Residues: CASSFGFGTGGNEKLFF.

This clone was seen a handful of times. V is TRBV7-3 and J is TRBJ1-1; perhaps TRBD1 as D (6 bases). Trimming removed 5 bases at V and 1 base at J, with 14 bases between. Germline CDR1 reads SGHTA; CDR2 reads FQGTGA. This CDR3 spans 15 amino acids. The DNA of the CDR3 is TGTGCCAGCAGCGTATCGGGACACCCGAACACTGAAGCTTTCTTT. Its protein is CASSVSGHPNTEAFF.

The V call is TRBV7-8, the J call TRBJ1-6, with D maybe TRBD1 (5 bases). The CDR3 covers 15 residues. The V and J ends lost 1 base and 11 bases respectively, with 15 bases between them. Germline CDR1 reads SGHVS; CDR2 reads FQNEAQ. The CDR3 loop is CASSLDGAVRAPLHF. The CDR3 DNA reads TGTGCCAGCAGCTTAGATGGGGCGGTTCGGGCACCCCTCCACTTT.

The chain's CDR3 is CASRRGRLNEQFF. CDR3 DNA sequence: TGTGCCAGCAGACGAGGGAGGCTGAATGAGCAGTTCTTC. J is TRBJ2-1 and V is TRBV13; possible D gene TRBD2, 6 bases. There are 13 residues in the CDR3. The germline gives CDR1 PRHDT, CDR2 FYEKMQ (reference sequence). Trimming shortened V by 6 bases and J by 7 bases, and 13 bases separated the two germline ends. Supplemented by reference TRBV13 and TRBJ2-1, the full variable domain reads AAGVIQSPRHLIKEKRETATLKCYPIPRHDTVYWYQQGPGQDPQFLISFYEKMQSDKGSIPDRFSAQQFSDYHSELNMSSLELGDSALYFCASRRGRLNEQFFGPGTRLTVL.

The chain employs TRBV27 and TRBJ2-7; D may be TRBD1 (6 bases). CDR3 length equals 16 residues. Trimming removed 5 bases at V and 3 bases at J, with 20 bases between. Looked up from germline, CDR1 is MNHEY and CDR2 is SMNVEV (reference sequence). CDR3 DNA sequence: TGTGCCAGCAGTAACCCGAGGGCAGGGACAAGCTACGAGCAGTACTTC. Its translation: CASSNPRAGTSYEQYF.

The CDR3 DNA reads TGCAGCGTTGAACAATGGATTGGGGGAGAAGCTTTCTTT. Its protein is CSVEQWIGGEAFF. The chain combines TRBV29-1 with TRBJ1-1, with D tentatively TRBD1 (5 bases). The CDR3 runs to 13 residues. From germline, CDR1 is SQVTM and CDR2 ANQGSEA. V lost 2 bases and J 8 bases, leaving 15 bases between the germline ends.

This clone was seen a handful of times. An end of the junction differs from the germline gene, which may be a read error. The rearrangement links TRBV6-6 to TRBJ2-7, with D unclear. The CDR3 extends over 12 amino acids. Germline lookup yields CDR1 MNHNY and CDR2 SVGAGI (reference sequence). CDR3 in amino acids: CAISEPSREQYF. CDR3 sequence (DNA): TGTGCCATCAGTGAGCCCAGTCGCGAGCAGTACTTC.

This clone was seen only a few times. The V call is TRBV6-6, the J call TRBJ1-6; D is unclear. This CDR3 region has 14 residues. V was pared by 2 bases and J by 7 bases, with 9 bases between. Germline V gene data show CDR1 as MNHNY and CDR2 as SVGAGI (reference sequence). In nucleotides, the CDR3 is TGTGCCAGCAGTTACGGAACAGCCAATTCACCCCTCCACTTT. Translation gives CASSYGTANSPLHF.

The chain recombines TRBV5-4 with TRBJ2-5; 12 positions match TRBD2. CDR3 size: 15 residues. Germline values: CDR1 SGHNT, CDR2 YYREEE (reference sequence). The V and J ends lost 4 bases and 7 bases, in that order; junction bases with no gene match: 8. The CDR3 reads CASSRGLAGDRTQYF. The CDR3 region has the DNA TGTGCCAGCAGCCGGGGACTAGCGGGCGACAGGACCCAGTACTTC.

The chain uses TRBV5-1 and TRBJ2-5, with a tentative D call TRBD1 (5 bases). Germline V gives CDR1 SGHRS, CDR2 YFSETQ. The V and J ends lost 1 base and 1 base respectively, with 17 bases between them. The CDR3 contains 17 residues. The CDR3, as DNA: TGCGCCAGCAGCTTGACAGGCAACTACATTGTCCAAGAGACCCAGTACTTC. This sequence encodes CASSLTGNYIVQETQYF. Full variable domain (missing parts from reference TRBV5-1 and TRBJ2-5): KAGVTQTPRYLIKTRGQQVTLSCSPISGHRSVSWYQQTPGQGLQFLFEYFSETQRNKGNFPGRFSGRQFSNSRSEMNVSTLELGDSALYLCASSLTGNYIVQETQYFGPGTRLLVL.

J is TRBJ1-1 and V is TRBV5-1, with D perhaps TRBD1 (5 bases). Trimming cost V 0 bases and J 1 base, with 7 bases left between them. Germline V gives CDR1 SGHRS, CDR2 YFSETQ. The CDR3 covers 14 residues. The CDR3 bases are TGCGCCAGCAGCTTGGCAGGGCGGAACACTGAAGCTTTCTTT. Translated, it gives CASSLAGRNTEAFF.

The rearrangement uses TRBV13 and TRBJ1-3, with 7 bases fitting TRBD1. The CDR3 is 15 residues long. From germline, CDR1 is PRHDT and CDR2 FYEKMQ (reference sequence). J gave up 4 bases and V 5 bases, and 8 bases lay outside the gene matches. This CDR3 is CASSLDRESGNTIYF. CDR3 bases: TGTGCCAGCAGCCTCGACAGGGAATCGGGAAACACCATATATTTT.